This T cell receptor beta chain is drawn from a study of cytomegalovirus exposure and HLA in healthy donors. The PCR ran on 60 Vbeta and 13 Jbeta primers. Sequencing used immunoSEQ multiplex PCR; TCRdb keeps in-frame clones, though not all of them. The sample records over 150,000 clones, over 80% being singletons. Comment on this clone: Antigen specificity is unknown.

Donors sampled were nominally healthy, though unrecorded immune exposures were likely. Overall study findings and caveats: One variant, a missense change in DCLRE1C, was linked in a later analysis to TCR beta V- and J-gene trimming. For most TCR beta V segments, an earlier analysis put the productive rate at about 87% or about 30% of the time. It was reportedly the case that the classifier diagnosed cytomegalovirus status with high specificity and sensitivity.

The germline V gene encodes CDR1 SGHVS and CDR2 FQNEAQ. The V and J ends lost 0 bases and 0 bases respectively, with 8 bases between them. There are 15 residues in the CDR3. The chain uses TRBV7-8 and TRBJ1-1; D is unclear. Material: PBMCs. The clonotype was recovered from a girl between 10 and 17 years old in good health and CMV-seropositive. CDR3 nucleotides: TGTGCCAGCAGCTTAGCGCGCGGGGTGAACACTGAAGCTTTCTTT. It translates to CASSLARGVNTEAFF.